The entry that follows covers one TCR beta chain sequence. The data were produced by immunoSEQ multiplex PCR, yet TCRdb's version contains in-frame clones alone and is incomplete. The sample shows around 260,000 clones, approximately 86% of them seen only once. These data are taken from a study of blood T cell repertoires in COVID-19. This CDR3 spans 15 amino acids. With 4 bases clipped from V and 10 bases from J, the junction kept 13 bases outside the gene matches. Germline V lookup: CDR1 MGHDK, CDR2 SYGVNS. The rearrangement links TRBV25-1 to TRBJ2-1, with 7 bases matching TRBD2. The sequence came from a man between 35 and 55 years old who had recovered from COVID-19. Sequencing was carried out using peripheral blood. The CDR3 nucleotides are TGTGCCAGCAGTGCGGCGGGAGCCCCCGGCTGGGAGCAGTTCTTC. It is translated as CASSAAGAPGWEQFF.